These 30 T cell receptor beta chains were all obtained from the same sample, sequenced in a study of regulatory T cells in long-lasting Graves disease. Time point meaning: persistent/refractory GD, antithyroid drugs over 5 years with positive TRAb. From RNA extracted from PBMCs, the TCR library was made. For TCR beta, libraries came from iRepertoire HTBI primers and Arm-PCR of CDR3 regions. TCRdb itself ran the multiplex PCR reads through MiXCR, one entry per CDR3 protein. The sample yields roughly 430,000 distinct CDR3 sequences, roughly a fifth seen once. The sample was peripheral blood mononuclear cells (PBMCs), taken when the disease was refractory, from a patient treated with antithyroid drugs. These receptors all stem from a female donor with Graves disease.

This clonotype was recorded many times. The chain combines TRBV6-1 with TRBJ2-7; TRBD1 is a possible D gene (6 bases). This CDR3 has 12 residues. Trimming shortened V by 6 bases and J by 2 bases, and 8 bases separated the two germline ends. Germline V CDR1 and CDR2: MNHNS, SASEGT. The CDR3 bases are TGTGCCAGCAGGGGGGACACCTACGAGCAGTACTTC. This translates into CASRGDTYEQYF.

This clonotype has a handful of counts. This chain links TRBV5-4 with TRBJ2-5; D is tentatively TRBD1 or TRBD2 (6 bases each). Trimming cost V 4 bases and J 5 bases, with 21 bases left between them. The germline gives CDR1 SGHNT, CDR2 YYREEE (reference sequence). The CDR3 length is 16 residues. CDR3 sequence: CASSPGGGQLGETQYF. The CDR3 region has the DNA TGTGCCAGCAGCCCCGGAGGGGGGCAGTTGGGGGAGACCCAGTACTTC.

The chain uses TRBV2 and TRBJ2-3; 7 bases match TRBD2. Germline V gene sequence: CDR1 SNHLY, CDR2 FYNNEI. V dropped 2 bases and J dropped 2; count of bases not matched to a gene: 4. This CDR3 contains 15 residues. This CDR3 is CASSELTSLTDTQYF. Written as DNA, the CDR3 is TGTGCCAGCAGTGAATTGACTAGCCTCACAGATACGCAGTATTTT.

As concerns this clonotype: A much larger clone differs by one base, so this may be a read error. The rearrangement joins TRBV6-1 to TRBJ1-2; 7 positions match TRBD1. The CDR3 is 14 amino acids. Germline V CDR1 and CDR2: MNHNS, SASEGT. The CDR3 region is CTSRDRQGSSGYTF. CDR3 bases: TGTACCAGCAGAGACCGACAGGGATCGAGCGGCTACACCTTC.

The chain links TRBV5-1 to TRBJ2-7; TRBD1 or TRBD2 may be the D gene (5 bases each). V was pared by 6 bases and J by 5 bases, with 15 bases between. CDR1 SGHRS and CDR2 YFSETQ come from the germline V gene. CDR3 length: 13 amino acids. CDR3 nucleotides: TGCGCCAGCAATTTATCCGGGGCCGACGAGCAGTACTTC. Residues: CASNLSGADEQYF.

This clonotype was seen many times. This sequence joins TRBV14 and TRBJ2-7; unclear D gene. CDR1 and CDR2 from the germline V gene are SGHDN and FVKESK. Deletions cut 0 bases from V and 3 bases from J, with 9 bases between. There are 14 residues in the CDR3. In DNA form, the CDR3 reads TGTGCCAGCAGCCAAGATGGACGAGACTACGAGCAGTACTTC. It codes for CASSQDGRDYEQYF.

This clonotype was seen only a few times. An end of the junction does not agree with germline; a read error may underlie this. The chain joins TRBV18 to TRBJ1-4; maybe TRBD1 (5 bases). The V gene's germline CDR1 is KGHSH and CDR2 LQKENI. The CDR3 has 16 residues. CDR3 nucleotide sequence: TGTGCCAGCTCACTTTCCACTGGAGGGACTAGTGAAAAACTGTTTTTT. Protein sequence: CASSLSTGGTSEKLFF.

In its sample, this clonotype was seen once. This chain connects TRBV30 to TRBJ2-3; 10 bases match TRBD2. V was pared by 4 bases and J by 4 bases, with 8 bases of the junction left unmatched. The germline CDR1 and CDR2 sequences are GTSNPN and SVGIG (reference sequence). CDR3 size: 15 residues. The CDR3 loop reads CAWIPSGGSPDTQYF. CDR3 sequence (DNA): TGTGCCTGGATACCTAGCGGGGGTTCCCCAGATACGCAGTATTTT.

This clonotype showed up many times. V is TRBV28 and J is TRBJ1-2; D unresolved. This CDR3 spans 13 amino acids. Germline CDR1 and CDR2: MDHEN and SYDVKM. V lost 2 bases and J lost 0, with 4 bases in between. The CDR3 reads CASSLQTNYGYTF. The CDR3 DNA reads TGTGCCAGCAGTTTACAGACTAACTATGGCTACACCTTC.

This clonotype has at least ten counts. The rearrangement joins TRBV7-8 to TRBJ2-7; 13 positions agree with TRBD2. The CDR3 is made up of 15 amino acids. Looked up from germline, CDR1 is SGHVS and CDR2 is FQNEAQ. Trimming cost V 4 bases and J 5 bases; bases outside gene matches: 5. The CDR3 sequence: CASSSGLAGVHEQYF. DNA of the CDR3: TGTGCCAGCAGCTCCGGACTAGCGGGAGTCCACGAGCAGTACTTC.

The chain recombines TRBV25-1 with TRBJ2-2, with unresolved D. Germline values: CDR1 MGHDK, CDR2 SYGVNS. This CDR3 has 15 amino acids. V was clipped by 3 bases and J by 0 bases, with 8 bases between them. The CDR3 region is CASSDGSANTGELFF. DNA for the CDR3: TGTGCCAGCAGTGATGGAAGCGCGAACACCGGGGAGCTGTTTTTT.

The gene calls are TRBV28 and TRBJ2-3; D gene unclear. Per germline, CDR1 MDHEN and CDR2 SYDVKM. Trimming cost V 5 bases and J 6 bases, with 9 bases left between them. The CDR3 loop spans 12 amino acids. The CDR3: CASSTAWDTQYF. Written as DNA, the CDR3 is TGTGCCAGCAGTACAGCGTGGGATACGCAGTATTTT. The full variable domain, in which reference TRBV28 and TRBJ2-3 provide the parts outside the CDR3, is DVKVTQSSRYLVKRTGEKVFLECVQDMDHENMFWYRQDPGLGLRLIYFSYDVKMKEKGDIPEGYSVSREKKERFSLILESASTNQTSMYLCASSTAWDTQYFGPGTRLTVL.

The sample holds many counts of this clonotype. The chain has TRBV12-3 or TRBV12-4 and TRBJ2-2; 9 bases map to TRBD2. CDR3 length equals 15 residues. The CDR3: CACKKGSGGTGELFF. CDR3 nucleotides: TGTGCTTGCAAAAAGGGTAGCGGGGGCACCGGGGAGCTGTTTTTT.

This clonotype was found a few times. This chain connects TRBV28 to TRBJ1-6, with D tentatively TRBD1 (5 bases). Germline V gives CDR1 MDHEN, CDR2 SYDVKM. The CDR3 totals 15 residues. With 6 bases removed from V and 6 bases from J, the gap between germline ends came to 15 bases. The CDR3 loop is CASSKSQGLNSPLHF. DNA of the CDR3: TGTGCCAGCAGCAAGAGTCAGGGCCTTAATTCACCCCTCCACTTT.

This clonotype was detected many times. This chain connects TRBV28 to TRBJ1-4; no clear D gene. V dropped 5 bases and J dropped 7 bases, with 5 bases sitting between them. Germline lookup yields CDR1 MDHEN and CDR2 SYDVKM. This CDR3 region has 11 residues. The DNA of the CDR3 is TGTGCCAGCAGTATAGGTGAAAAACTGTTTTTT. It encodes CASSIGEKLFF.

The chain is built from TRBV29-1 and TRBJ2-7, with D tentatively TRBD1 (6 bases). Per germline, CDR1 SQVTM and CDR2 ANQGSEA. This CDR3 has 12 amino acids. CDR3 protein: CSVTQQGYEQYF. The DNA of the CDR3 is TGCAGTGTTACCCAACAGGGCTACGAGCAGTACTTC.

About this clonotype itself: A clone one base away is much larger, so this may be a read error. V gene TRBV28 combines with J gene TRBJ1-6; D is uncertain. CDR3 length: 13 residues. In germline, CDR1 is MDHEN, CDR2 SYDVKM. CDR3 sequence reads: CARSFRLNSPLHF. CDR3 nucleotides: TGTGCCAGGAGTTTTAGGCTTAATTCACCCCTCCACTTT.

The table lists this clonotype with many counts. The chain recombines TRBV3-1 with TRBJ2-5; TRBD1 aligns across 7 bases. CDR1 and CDR2 (germline): LGHDT, YNNKEL (reference sequence). Trimming cost V 4 bases and J 4 bases; bases outside gene matches: 6. This CDR3 has 14 amino acids. The CDR3, as DNA: TGTGCCAGCAGCCCTCCGGACAGGCGAGAGACCCAGTACTTC. Translated, it gives CASSPPDRRETQYF.

At least ten counts were recorded for this clonotype. The chain couples TRBV12-3 or TRBV12-4 to TRBJ1-2; D not resolved. Trimming took off 6 bases at V and 0 bases at J, with 17 bases between the two ends. This CDR3 region has 16 residues. DNA for the CDR3: TGTGCCAGCAGCCCGTTCGACCGAGTTGCTAACTATGGCTACACCTTC. This encodes CASSPFDRVANYGYTF.

This clonotype was counted between two and nine times. A much larger clone differs by one base, so this may be a read error. The CDR3 nucleotides read TGTGCCAGCTCGAGAGTTGGTATCACCGGGGAGCTGCTTTTT. Protein: CASSRVGITGELLF. The chain is built from TRBV2 and TRBJ2-2, with a weak D call TRBD2 (5 bases). The CDR3 loop spans 14 amino acids. CDR1 is SNHLY, CDR2 FYNNEI, per germline.

With regard to this clonotype: With a much larger clone just one base away, this may be a read error. This chain joins TRBV20-1 and TRBJ1-2; possible D gene TRBD1, 6 bases. Germline loops: CDR1 DFQATT, CDR2 SNEGSKA (reference sequence). The CDR3 covers 13 residues. The CDR3 region is CSANGRDAGGYAF. CDR3 bases: TGCAGTGCTAATGGAAGGGACGCTGGGGGCTACGCCTTC.

A note on this clonotype: This may be a read error: a much more frequent sequence differs by one nucleotide. The chain employs TRBV27 and TRBJ2-2; D gene unclear. Germline V gene sequence: CDR1 MNHEY, CDR2 SMNVEV (reference sequence). The CDR3 is 11 residues long. The V and J ends lost 8 bases and 0 bases respectively, with 1 base between them. The CDR3 loop is CASANTGELFF. The CDR3 region has the DNA TGTGCCAGCGCGAACACCGGGGAGCTGTTTTTT.

The chain links TRBV11-2 to TRBJ2-7, with D hard to call. Per germline, CDR1 SGHAT and CDR2 FQNNGV. Trimming stripped 8 bases from V and 6 bases from J, with 5 bases between. The CDR3 consists of 9 residues. Written as DNA, the CDR3 is TGTGCCAGCGCGCCCGAGCAGTACTTC. Translation gives CASAPEQYF.

This clonotype was counted only a few times. V and J are TRBV3-1 and TRBJ1-5; D not resolved. In germline, CDR1 is LGHDT, CDR2 YNNKEL (reference sequence). The CDR3 runs 13 residues. V lost 0 bases and J lost 9, with 9 bases in between. This CDR3 is CASSQDPIRPQHF. The CDR3 DNA follows: TGTGCCAGCAGCCAAGACCCTATTCGGCCCCAGCATTTT. The variable domain in full, with the rest retrieved from reference TRBV3-1 and TRBJ1-5, is DTAVSQTPKYLVTQMGNDKSIKCEQNLGHDTMYWYKQDSKKFLKIMFSYNNKELIINETVPNRFSPKSPDKAHLNLHINSLELGDSAVYFCASSQDPIRPQHFGDGTRLSIL.

V gene TRBV19 combines with J gene TRBJ2-1, with D perhaps TRBD2 (6 bases). Deletions cut 3 bases from V and 4 bases from J, with 10 bases between. Germline V gene lookup returns CDR1 LNHDA and CDR2 SQIVND (reference sequence). CDR3 length: 14 residues. The CDR3 sequence: CASSMGGDYNEQFF. In DNA form, the CDR3 reads TGTGCCAGTAGTATGGGGGGAGATTACAATGAGCAGTTCTTC.

The rearrangement joins TRBV6-1 to TRBJ2-3; 10 nucleotides agree with TRBD2. Trimming took 7 bases from V and 0 from J; bases not matched to a gene: 10. This CDR3 spans 17 amino acids. Germline CDR1 reads MNHNS; CDR2 reads SASEGT. The CDR3 here is CASTGGLAVLSTDTQYF. DNA of the CDR3: TGTGCCAGCACCGGAGGACTAGCGGTTCTTAGCACAGATACGCAGTATTTT.

Many counts were recorded for this clonotype. The rearrangement uses TRBV28 and TRBJ2-7; tentative D call: TRBD1 (6 bases). The V end lost 6 bases, the J end lost 1 base, and 13 bases lay between the germline ends. The CDR3 consists of 14 residues. The germline V gene has CDR1 MDHEN and CDR2 SYDVKM. CDR3 region: CASRMAGVSYEQYF. DNA of the CDR3: TGTGCCAGCAGGATGGCAGGGGTATCCTACGAGCAGTACTTC.

To note about this clonotype: A read error may explain this, as a much larger clone is one base away. This CDR3 is missing its conserved last phenylalanine or tryptophan, likely due to a read error. V gene TRBV6-1 combines with J gene TRBJ1-6; D remains ambiguous. Germline assignment: CDR1 MNHNS and CDR2 SASEGT. CDR3 length: 14 amino acids. V shed 10 bases and J shed 7 bases, with 17 bases lying between them. In DNA form, the CDR3 reads TGTGCCACCTCCCCTATCTCTTCAAATTCACCCCTCCACTCT. The encoded protein is CATSPISSNSPLHS.

This clonotype was seen at least ten times. J is TRBJ1-2 and V is TRBV30, with D unresolved. The V end lost 0 bases, the J end lost 0 bases, and 8 bases lay between the germline ends. CDR1 is GTSNPN and CDR2 is SVGIG in the germline V gene (reference sequence). CDR3 length: 14 amino acids. The chain's CDR3 is CAWSVLPANYGYTF. The DNA for the CDR3 is TGTGCCTGGAGTGTATTGCCTGCTAACTATGGCTACACCTTC.

The chain carries TRBV5-1 and TRBJ2-5; 8 bases fit TRBD2. Germline CDR1 is SGHRS and CDR2 is YFSETQ. This CDR3 has 14 amino acids. J lost 9 bases, V lost 0 bases, and 7 bases had no gene match. The CDR3 spells CASSLEAGALAQYF. The CDR3 coding sequence is TGCGCCAGCAGCTTGGAAGCGGGGGCTTTGGCCCAGTACTTC.